These T cell receptor beta chains were read from a single sample in a study of OX40 agonist ivuxolimab in advanced cancers. The assay was immunoSEQ multiplex PCR, and TCRdb's table has in-frame clones only and misses some. The sample holds around 50,000 clones, roughly 86% seen once. The sequences come from CD4+ or CD8+ T cells sorted from blood, collected in a trial of the OX40 agonist ivuxolimab. The receptors stem from an adult with an advanced solid tumor such as melanoma, head and neck, liver or kidney cancer. The CDR3 runs from the conserved cysteine through the conserved F or W. Each record gives: V gene, CDR3 length, J gene, clone size, D gene, CDR3 protein, CDR3 DNA. D genes are given only for firm matches. Clone size, where shown, is once, few, many, or a class for clones that have expanded.

TRBV4-3	16	TRBJ1-2	.	.	CASSPSLPGGDYGYTF	TGCGCCAGCAGCCCCAGTTTACCGGGAGGGGACTATGGCTACACCTTC
TRBV6-1	14	TRBJ2-2	.	.	CASDSRANTGELFF	TGTGCCAGCGACAGCAGAGCGAACACCGGGGAGCTGTTTTTT
TRBV6-5	14	TRBJ2-7	few	TRBD2	CASSAQLAGYEQYF	TGTGCCAGCAGCGCGCAACTAGCGGGGTACGAGCAGTACTTC
TRBV7-8	15	TRBJ1-1	.	.	CASSSRRLTNTEAFF	TGTGCCAGCAGCTCCCGCCGACTGACGAACACTGAAGCTTTCTTT
TRBV5-4	15	TRBJ1-4	.	TRBD1	CASSLRTGDNEKLFF	TGTGCCAGCAGCCTCAGGACAGGAGACAATGAAAAACTGTTTTTT
TRBV30	13	TRBJ2-7	.	.	CAWNRASSYEQYF	TGTGCCTGGAACAGGGCGAGCTCCTACGAGCAGTACTTC
TRBV28	12	TRBJ2-7	.	TRBD1	CASSQGERDRRF	TGTGCCAGCAGTCAAGGGGAAAGGGACAGGCGATTC
TRBV5-6	13	TRBJ1-4	.	.	CASSPGPNEKLFF	TGTGCCAGCAGCCCTGGACCCAATGAAAAACTGTTTTTT
TRBV5-4	14	TRBJ1-1	.	TRBD1	CASSLGTGRTEAFF	TGTGCCAGCAGCTTGGGGACAGGGAGGACTGAAGCTTTCTTT
TRBV5-4	18	TRBJ2-3	.	TRBD2	CASSSVQLSGLAGDTQYF	TGTGCCAGCAGCTCGGTTCAACTTTCGGGACTAGCTGGAGATACGCAGTATTTT
TRBV4-3	19	TRBJ2-2	.	TRBD2	CASSQYSTSGSFWTGELFF	TGCGCCAGCAGCCAGTATTCAACTAGCGGGAGCTTTTGGACCGGGGAGCTGTTTTTT
TRBV5-6	14	TRBJ2-4	.	.	CASRKWGAKNIQYF	TGTGCCAGCAGAAAATGGGGGGCCAAAAACATTCAGTACTTC
TRBV11-2	14	TRBJ1-5	.	.	CASSLATENQPQHF	TGTGCCAGCAGCTTAGCGACAGAGAATCAGCCCCAGCATTTT
TRBV6-5	11	TRBJ1-1	.	.	CASTRRTEAFF	TGTGCCAGCACCCGAAGGACTGAAGCTTTCTTT
TRBV5-1	13	TRBJ2-3	.	TRBD2	CASLGLLGDTQYF	TGCGCCAGTCTGGGACTACTGGGAGATACGCAGTATTTT
TRBV10-1	13	TRBJ2-7	.	TRBD2	CASSSSGSYEQYF	TGCGCCAGCAGTTCTAGCGGGAGCTACGAGCAGTACTTC
TRBV5-7	16	TRBJ2-5	.	TRBD2	CASSLGLAGVQETQYF	TGTGCCAGCAGCTTGGGACTAGCGGGAGTTCAAGAGACCCAGTACTTC
TRBV28	16	TRBJ2-3	.	TRBD2	CASRPLTSGSTDTQYF	TGTGCCAGCAGACCCTTAACTAGCGGGAGTACAGATACGCAGTATTTT
TRBV11-3	17	TRBJ2-2	.	TRBD2	CASSLVMTSGYTGELFF	TGTGCCAGCAGCTTAGTAATGACTAGCGGATACACCGGGGAGCTGTTTTTT
TRBV30	14	TRBJ1-5	.	.	CAWSIGTLNQPQHF	TGTGCCTGGAGTATCGGGACCCTCAATCAGCCCCAGCATTTT
TRBV4-1	12	TRBJ2-7	.	.	CASSQDRHEQYF	TGCGCCAGCAGCCAAGATCGACACGAGCAGTACTTC
TRBV27	14	TRBJ1-1	.	TRBD1	CASYRGPGNTEAFF	TGTGCCAGTTACAGGGGCCCTGGGAACACTGAAGCTTTCTTT
TRBV10-2	13	TRBJ1-2	.	.	CASSPDTNYGYTF	TGCGCCAGCAGCCCTGACACCAACTATGGCTACACCTTC